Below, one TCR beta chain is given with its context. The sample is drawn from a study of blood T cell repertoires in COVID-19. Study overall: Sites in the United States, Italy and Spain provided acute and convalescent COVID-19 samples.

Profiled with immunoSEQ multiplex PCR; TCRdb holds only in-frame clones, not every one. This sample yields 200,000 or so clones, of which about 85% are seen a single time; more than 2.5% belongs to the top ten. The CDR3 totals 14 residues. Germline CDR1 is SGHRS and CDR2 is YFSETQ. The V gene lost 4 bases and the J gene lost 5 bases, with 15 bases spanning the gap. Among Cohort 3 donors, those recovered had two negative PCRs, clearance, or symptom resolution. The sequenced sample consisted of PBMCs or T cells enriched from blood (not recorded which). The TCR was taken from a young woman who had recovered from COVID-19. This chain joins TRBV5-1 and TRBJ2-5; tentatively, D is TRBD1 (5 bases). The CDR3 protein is CASSHPGSSETQYF. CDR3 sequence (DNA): TGCGCCAGCAGCCACCCAGGGTCGAGTGAGACCCAGTACTTC.